Given below is one T cell receptor beta chain in context. This clonotype was recorded a few times. What antigen it recognizes has not been identified. This may arise from a read error, as a much more abundant clone is one base away. Bulk unsorted tissue served as the source for RNA extraction, and RNA quality was assessed using a NanoDrop ND-1000 and an Agilent 2100. Distant non-tumor tissue taken more than 3 cm from the tumor edge was used as the normal lung sample. All donors had newly diagnosed lung cancer, had not received prior chemotherapy, and were admitted for thoracic surgery in China between August and November 2014. Patients who had received previous radiotherapy or chemotherapy, or who had another concurrent cancer, were excluded from the study. Pieces of surgical tissue measuring 1-2 cm3 were kept in RNAlater solution and held at -80 degrees C until needed. This specimen comes from a study of tumor and adjacent non-tumor tissue in lung cancer (dated by TCRdb to 2016 to 2019). With regard to the full study: The cohort included more than nine adenocarcinoma, 2 squamous cell carcinoma and 1 small cell lung cancer patients. Bulk TCRbeta repertoires were compared between lung tumor tissue and matched distant non-tumor lung tissue obtained from 15 lung cancer patients. The approximately 15 enrolled patients, of whom around 10 were men and 5 were women, were aged about 31 to 85 years and were diagnosed with TNM stage I to III disease. In total, sequencing yielded some 130 million productive TCRbeta reads, which works out to an average of about 4.17 million reads per sample. For each patient, one tumor sample and one normal lung sample were taken, giving thirty paired specimens that underwent TCRbeta CDR3 sequencing.

The cysteine opens and the phenylalanine closes a CDR3 of 14 amino acids. The kept DNA is CDR3 alone, 42 bases in frame from the first base. V is pruned by 7 bases and J by 1 base, leaving 3 bases of the junction without a gene match. Per the germline V gene, MNHNS is the CDR1 and SASEGT is the CDR2. Library prep was done by multiplex PCR. The sequencer listed for this sample is Illumina HiSeq 2500. Following protocols modified from ARM-PCR, the researchers constructed TCRbeta libraries through three rounds of nested PCR with primers (Table S4). PCR products of 200-500 bp were gel-excised and purified with the QIAquick gel extraction kit before sequencing. In the authors' own workflow: Reads were cleaned using Trimmomatic, were merged into complete CDR3 sequences using FLASH, and were assigned to V(D)J germline segments using MiTCR. Clonal diversity was computed as the inverse Simpson's index with VDJtools. In-frame sequences lacking a premature stop codon were counted as productive reads. In-frame beta chains were kept once TCRdb had trimmed the public reads at Q25 with fastp and called clones with MiXCR. All rows with the same CDR3 protein become a single entry with the most common DNA and genes. The V and J calls come from TCRdb's annotation, not from the publication. The sample includes tens of thousands of distinct CDR3 sequences, with less than 85% observed a single time. Approximately 40% of the sample belongs to the ten largest clones.

Overall study results and their limits: Peripheral blood was not sequenced, so blood TCRbeta repertoires in these lung cancer patients were not examined. A significantly larger cumulative share of the repertoire was made up by the top 100 clones in normal lung than in tumor tissue. Significantly higher TCR diversity was found in younger patients, and higher tumor TCR diversity was associated with shorter overall and disease-free survival. The sequencing platform is not named in the methods, and unique molecular identifiers are not mentioned. With only about 16 patients in the cohort, the authors noted that larger samples and more detailed clinical data are needed. Tumor tissue showed significantly higher TCR diversity (inverse Simpson) than normal lung tissue, at about 410 vs 180 (P = 0.0075, Mann-Whitney U test).

Sequencing was carried out using distant non-tumor lung tissue. The rearranged segments are TRBV6-1 and TRBJ1-4, with 7 bases matching TRBD1. The receptor's source is a man aged 65-85 years with non-small cell lung cancer. The sequenced DNA: TGTGCCAGCACCGACAGGGTAACTAATGAAAAACTGTTTTTT. Translated, it reads CASTDRVTNEKLFF.